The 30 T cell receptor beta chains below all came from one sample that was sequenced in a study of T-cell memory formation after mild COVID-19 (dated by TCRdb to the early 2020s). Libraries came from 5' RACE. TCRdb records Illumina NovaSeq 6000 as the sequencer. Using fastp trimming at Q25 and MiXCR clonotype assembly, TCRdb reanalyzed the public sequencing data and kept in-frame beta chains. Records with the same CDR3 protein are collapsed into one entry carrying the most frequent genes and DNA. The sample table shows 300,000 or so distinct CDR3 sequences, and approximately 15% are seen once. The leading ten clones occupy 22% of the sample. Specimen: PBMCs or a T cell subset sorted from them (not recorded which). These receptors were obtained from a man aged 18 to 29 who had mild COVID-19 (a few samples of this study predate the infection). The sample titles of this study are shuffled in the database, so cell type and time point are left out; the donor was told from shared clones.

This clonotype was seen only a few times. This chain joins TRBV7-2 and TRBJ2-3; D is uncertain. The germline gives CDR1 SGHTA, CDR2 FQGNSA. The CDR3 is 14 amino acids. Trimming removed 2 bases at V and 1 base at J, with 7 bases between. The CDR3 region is CASSLILGTDTQYF. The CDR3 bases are TGTGCCAGCAGCTTAATCTTGGGCACAGATACGCAGTATTTT.

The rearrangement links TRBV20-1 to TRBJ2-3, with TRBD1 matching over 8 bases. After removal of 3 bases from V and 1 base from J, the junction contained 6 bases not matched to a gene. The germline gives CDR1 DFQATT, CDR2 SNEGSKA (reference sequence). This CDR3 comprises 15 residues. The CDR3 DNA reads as TGCAGTGCTAGGGACAGGGTGCGGGGCACAGATACGCAGTATTTT. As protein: CSARDRVRGTDTQYF.

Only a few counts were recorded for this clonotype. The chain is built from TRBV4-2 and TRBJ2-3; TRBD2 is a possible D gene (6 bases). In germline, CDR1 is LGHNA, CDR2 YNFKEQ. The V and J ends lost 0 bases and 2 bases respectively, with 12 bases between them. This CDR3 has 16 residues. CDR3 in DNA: TGTGCCAGCAGCCAAGATGGGGGGTCGTACACAGATACGCAGTATTTT. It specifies CASSQDGGSYTDTQYF.

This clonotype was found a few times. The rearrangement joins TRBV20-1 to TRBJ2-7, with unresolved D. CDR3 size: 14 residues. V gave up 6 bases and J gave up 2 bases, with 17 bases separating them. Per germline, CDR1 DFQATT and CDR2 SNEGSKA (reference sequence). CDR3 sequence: CSAMNYMLPYEQYV. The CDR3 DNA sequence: TGCAGTGCGATGAATTATATGCTACCCTACGAGCAGTACGTC.

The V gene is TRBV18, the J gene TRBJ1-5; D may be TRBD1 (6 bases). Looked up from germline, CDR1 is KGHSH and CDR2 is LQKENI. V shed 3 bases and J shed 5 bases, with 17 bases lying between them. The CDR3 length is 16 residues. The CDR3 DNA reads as TGTGCCAGCTCACCGACAGGCCCTTGGGCGGATCAGCCCCAGCATTTT. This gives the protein CASSPTGPWADQPQHF.

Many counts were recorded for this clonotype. This CDR3 reads CASKGLADGETQYF. The CDR3 DNA follows: TGCGCCAGCAAAGGACTAGCGGATGGAGAGACCCAGTACTTC. The chain recombines TRBV10-2 with TRBJ2-5; 10 bases are a match to TRBD2. Unmatched junction bases numbered 6, after V lost 7 bases and J lost 4 bases. The CDR3 runs 14 residues. Germline CDR1 WSHSY, CDR2 SAAADI.

CDR3 amino acids: CSAKGQGEVGSNQPQHF. DNA for the CDR3: TGCAGTGCTAAAGGGCAGGGGGAGGTGGGTAGCAATCAGCCCCAGCATTTT. This sequence joins TRBV20-1 and TRBJ1-5, with 7 nucleotides matching TRBD1. Germline trimming cut 4 bases from V and 0 bases from J; bases unmatched to any gene: 12. Germline lookup yields CDR1 DFQATT and CDR2 SNEGSKA (reference sequence). The CDR3 consists of 17 residues.

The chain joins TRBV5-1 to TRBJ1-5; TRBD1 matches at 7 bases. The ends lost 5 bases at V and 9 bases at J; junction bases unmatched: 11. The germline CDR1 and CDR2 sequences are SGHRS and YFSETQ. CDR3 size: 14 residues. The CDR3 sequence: CASSTTGSDGPQHF. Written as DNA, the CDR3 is TGCGCCAGCAGTACGACAGGGTCGGATGGGCCCCAGCATTTT.

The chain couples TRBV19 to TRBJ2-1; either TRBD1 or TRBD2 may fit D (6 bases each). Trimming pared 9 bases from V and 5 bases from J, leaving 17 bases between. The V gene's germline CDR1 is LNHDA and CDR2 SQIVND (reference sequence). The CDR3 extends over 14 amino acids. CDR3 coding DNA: TGTGCCAGGGGGGCGGACCCGGGGGACAATGAGCAGTTCTTC. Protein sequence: CARGADPGDNEQFF.

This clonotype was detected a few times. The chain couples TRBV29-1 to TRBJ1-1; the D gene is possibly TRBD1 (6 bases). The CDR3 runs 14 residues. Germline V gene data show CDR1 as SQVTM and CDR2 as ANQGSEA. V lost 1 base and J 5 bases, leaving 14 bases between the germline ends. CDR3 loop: CSVEVRGRGTEAFF. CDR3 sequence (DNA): TGCAGCGTTGAAGTAAGGGGGAGGGGAACTGAAGCTTTCTTT.

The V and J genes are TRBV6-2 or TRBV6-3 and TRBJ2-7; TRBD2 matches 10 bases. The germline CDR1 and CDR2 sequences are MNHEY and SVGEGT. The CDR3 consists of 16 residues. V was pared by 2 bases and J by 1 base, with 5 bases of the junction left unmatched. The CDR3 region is CASSYSGGGPSYEQYV. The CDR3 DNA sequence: TGTGCCAGCAGTTACAGCGGGGGGGGCCCTTCCTACGAGCAGTACGTC.

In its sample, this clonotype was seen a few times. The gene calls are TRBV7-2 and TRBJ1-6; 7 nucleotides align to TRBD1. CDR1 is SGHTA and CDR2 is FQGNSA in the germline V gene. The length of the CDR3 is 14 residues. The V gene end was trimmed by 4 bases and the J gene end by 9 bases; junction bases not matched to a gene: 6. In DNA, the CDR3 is TGTGCCAGCAGCTCGACAGGGTGGGGTTCACCCCTCCACTTT. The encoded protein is CASSSTGWGSPLHF. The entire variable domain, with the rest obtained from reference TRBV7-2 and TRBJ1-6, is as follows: GAGVSQSPSNKVTEKGKDVELRCDPISGHTALYWYRQSLGQGLEFLIYFQGNSAPDKSGLPSDRFSAERTGGSVSTLTIQRTQQEDSAVYLCASSSTGWGSPLHFGNGTRLTVT.

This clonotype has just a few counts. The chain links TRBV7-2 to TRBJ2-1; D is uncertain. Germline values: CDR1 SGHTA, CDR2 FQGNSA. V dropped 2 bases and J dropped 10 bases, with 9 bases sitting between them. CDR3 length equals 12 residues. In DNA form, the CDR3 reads TGTGCCAGCAGCTTACCGGGCAAGGAGCAGTTCTTC. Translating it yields CASSLPGKEQFF. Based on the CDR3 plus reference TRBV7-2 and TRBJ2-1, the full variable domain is GAGVSQSPSNKVTEKGKDVELRCDPISGHTALYWYRQSLGQGLEFLIYFQGNSAPDKSGLPSDRFSAERTGGSVSTLTIQRTQQEDSAVYLCASSLPGKEQFFGPGTRLTVL.

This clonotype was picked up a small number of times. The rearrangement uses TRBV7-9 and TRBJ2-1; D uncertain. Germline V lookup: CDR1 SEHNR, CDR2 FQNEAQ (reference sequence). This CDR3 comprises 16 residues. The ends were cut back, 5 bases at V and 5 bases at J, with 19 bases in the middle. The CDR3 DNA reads TGTGCCAGCAGCCGGGTCTGGGGTATCCTCCACAATGAGCAGTTCTTC. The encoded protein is CASSRVWGILHNEQFF.

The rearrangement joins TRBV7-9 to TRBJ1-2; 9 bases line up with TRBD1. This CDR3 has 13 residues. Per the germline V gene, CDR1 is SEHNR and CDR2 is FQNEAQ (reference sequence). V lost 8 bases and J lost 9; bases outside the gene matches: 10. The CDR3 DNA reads TGTGCCAGCTCCACCCGACAGGGGGAAAGCTACACCTTC. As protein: CASSTRQGESYTF.

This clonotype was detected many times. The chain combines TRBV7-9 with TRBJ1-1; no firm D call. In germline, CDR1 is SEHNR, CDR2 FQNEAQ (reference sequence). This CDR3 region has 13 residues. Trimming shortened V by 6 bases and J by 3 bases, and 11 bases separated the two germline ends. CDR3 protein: CASSQVQDTEAFF. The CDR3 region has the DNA TGTGCCAGCAGTCAGGTGCAGGACACTGAAGCTTTCTTT.

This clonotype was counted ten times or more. CDR3 protein: CASSLAGTYGYTF. The CDR3, as DNA: TGTGCCAGCAGCTTGGCCGGGACCTATGGCTACACCTTC. This sequence joins TRBV7-9 and TRBJ1-2; weak D call: TRBD1 (5 bases). Trimming stripped 3 bases from V and 4 bases from J, with 9 bases between. The CDR3 extends over 13 amino acids. The V gene's germline CDR1 is SEHNR and CDR2 FQNEAQ (reference sequence).

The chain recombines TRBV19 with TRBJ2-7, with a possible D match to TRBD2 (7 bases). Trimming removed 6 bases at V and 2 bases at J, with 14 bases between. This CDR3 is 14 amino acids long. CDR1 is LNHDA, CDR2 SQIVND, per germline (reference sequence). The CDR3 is CASSGGGGTYEQYF. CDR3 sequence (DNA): TGTGCCAGTAGCGGCGGCGGGGGCACCTACGAGCAGTACTTC.

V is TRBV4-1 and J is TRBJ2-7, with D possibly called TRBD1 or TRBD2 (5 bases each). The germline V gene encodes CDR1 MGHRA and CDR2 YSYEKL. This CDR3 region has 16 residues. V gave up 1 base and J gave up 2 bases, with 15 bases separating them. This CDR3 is CASSQGALRGPYEQYF. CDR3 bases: TGCGCCAGCAGCCAAGGGGCGTTGAGGGGACCCTACGAGCAGTACTTC.

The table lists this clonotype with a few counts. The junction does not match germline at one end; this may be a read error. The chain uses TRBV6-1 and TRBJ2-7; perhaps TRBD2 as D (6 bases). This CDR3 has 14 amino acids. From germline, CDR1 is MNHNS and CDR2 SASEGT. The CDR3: CASSEVGGQYEQYF. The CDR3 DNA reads TGTGCAAGCAGTGAGGTCGGAGGGCAATACGAGCAGTACTTC.

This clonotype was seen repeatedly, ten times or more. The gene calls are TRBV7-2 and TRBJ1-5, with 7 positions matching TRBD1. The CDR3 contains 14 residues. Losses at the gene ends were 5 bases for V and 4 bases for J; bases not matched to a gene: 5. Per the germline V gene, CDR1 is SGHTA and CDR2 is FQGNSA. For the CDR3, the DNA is TGTGCCAGCAGCCCGGCCAGGGGGAATCAGCCCCAGCATTTT. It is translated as CASSPARGNQPQHF.

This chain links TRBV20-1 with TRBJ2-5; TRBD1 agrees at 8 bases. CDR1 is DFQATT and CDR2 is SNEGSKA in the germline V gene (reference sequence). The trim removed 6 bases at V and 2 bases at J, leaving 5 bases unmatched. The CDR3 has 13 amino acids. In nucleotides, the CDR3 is TGCAGTGCGAACACAGGGGGGCAAGAGACCCAGTACTTC. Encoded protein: CSANTGGQETQYF.

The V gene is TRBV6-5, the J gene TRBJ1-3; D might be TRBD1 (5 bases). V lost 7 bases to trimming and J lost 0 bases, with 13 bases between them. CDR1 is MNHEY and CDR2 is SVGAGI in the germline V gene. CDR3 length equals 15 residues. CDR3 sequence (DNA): TGTGCCAGCACCTACGACAGATACTCTGGAAACACCATATATTTT. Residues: CASTYDRYSGNTIYF.

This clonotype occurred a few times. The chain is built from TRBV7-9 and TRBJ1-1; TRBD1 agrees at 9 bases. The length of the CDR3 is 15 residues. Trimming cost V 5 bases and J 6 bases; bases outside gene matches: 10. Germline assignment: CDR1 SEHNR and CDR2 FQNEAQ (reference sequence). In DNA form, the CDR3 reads TGTGCCAGCAGCCGTCCCGGGACAGGGCCCGCTGAAGCTTTCTTT. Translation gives CASSRPGTGPAEAFF.

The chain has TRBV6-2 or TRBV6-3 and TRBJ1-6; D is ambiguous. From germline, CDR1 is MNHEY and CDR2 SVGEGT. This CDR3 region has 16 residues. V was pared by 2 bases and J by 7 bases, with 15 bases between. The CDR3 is CASSYAAVLRNSPLHF. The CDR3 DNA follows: TGTGCCAGCAGTTACGCCGCGGTACTGAGGAATTCACCCCTCCACTTT.

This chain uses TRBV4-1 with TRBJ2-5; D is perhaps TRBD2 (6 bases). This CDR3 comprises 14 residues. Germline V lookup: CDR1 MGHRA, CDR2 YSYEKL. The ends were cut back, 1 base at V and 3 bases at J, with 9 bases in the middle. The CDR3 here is CASSQGGLKETQYF. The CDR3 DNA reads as TGCGCCAGCAGCCAAGGGGGACTCAAAGAGACCCAGTACTTC.

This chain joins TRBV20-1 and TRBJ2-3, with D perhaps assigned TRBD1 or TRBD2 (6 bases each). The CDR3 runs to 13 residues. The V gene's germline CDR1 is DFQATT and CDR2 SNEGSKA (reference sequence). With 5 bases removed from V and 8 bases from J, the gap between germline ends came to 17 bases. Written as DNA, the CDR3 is TGCAGTGCTGCATCGGGGGCCCAGGGTACGCAGTATTTT. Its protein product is CSAASGAQGTQYF.

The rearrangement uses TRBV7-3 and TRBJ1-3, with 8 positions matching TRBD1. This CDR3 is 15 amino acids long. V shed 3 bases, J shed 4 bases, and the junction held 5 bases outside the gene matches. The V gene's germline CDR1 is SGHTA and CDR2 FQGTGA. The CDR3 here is CASSFDRGSGNTIYF. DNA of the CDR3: TGTGCCAGCAGCTTTGACAGGGGTTCGGGAAACACCATATATTTT.

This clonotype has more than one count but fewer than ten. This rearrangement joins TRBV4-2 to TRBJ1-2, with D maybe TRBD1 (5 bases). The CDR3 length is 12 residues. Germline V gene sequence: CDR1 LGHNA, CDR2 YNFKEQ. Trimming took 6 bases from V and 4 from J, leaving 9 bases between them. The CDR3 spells CASSATGYGYTF. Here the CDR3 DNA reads TGTGCCAGCAGTGCCACAGGCTATGGCTACACCTTC.

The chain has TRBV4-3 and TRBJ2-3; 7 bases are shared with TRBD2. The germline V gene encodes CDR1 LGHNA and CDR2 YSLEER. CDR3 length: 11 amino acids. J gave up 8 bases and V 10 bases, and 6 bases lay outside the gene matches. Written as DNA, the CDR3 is TGCGCCACCTCGAGCGGGGCTACGCAGTATTTT. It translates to CATSSGATQYF.